This T cell receptor beta chain was sequenced for a study of Ad26.COV2.S vaccination and SARS-CoV-2 variants. Turning to the study itself: Donor allocation was to the COV1001 Ad26.COV2.S trial arm. Ad26.COV2.S, an intramuscular injection, was given once or twice 56 days apart. Study-level results: Possible underestimation of total T cell responses by the TCR breadth and depth analyses was noted. The placebo group had lower spike-specific TCR breadth than the vaccine recipients did.

Generated by immunoSEQ multiplex PCR, the TCRdb table keeps only in-frame clones and is missing some. Here the sample spans 320,000 or so clones, under 90% being singletons. Trimming pared 0 bases from V and 11 bases from J, leaving 13 bases between. The CDR3 contains 13 residues. Germline loops: CDR1 LGHDT, CDR2 YNNKEL (reference sequence). Noted treatment: some 19 received Ad26.COV2.S at low or high dose, single or two shots; a few received placebo; per-sample allocation not given. All samples were drawn on day 63, counting from the first vaccine or placebo injection. As for this clone: The antigen is not known.

This clonotype originated in a person between 18 and 65 years old who received the Ad26.COV2.S COVID-19 vaccine or a placebo. Sequencing was performed on peripheral blood, taken in a trial of Ad26.COV2.S vaccine versus placebo. The chain links TRBV3-1 (or the pseudogene TRBV3-2) to TRBJ2-5; tentatively, D is TRBD2 (6 bases). This CDR3 reads CASSQEGLPSQYF. The CDR3, as DNA: TGTGCCAGCAGCCAAGAGGGACTTCCCTCTCAGTACTTC.